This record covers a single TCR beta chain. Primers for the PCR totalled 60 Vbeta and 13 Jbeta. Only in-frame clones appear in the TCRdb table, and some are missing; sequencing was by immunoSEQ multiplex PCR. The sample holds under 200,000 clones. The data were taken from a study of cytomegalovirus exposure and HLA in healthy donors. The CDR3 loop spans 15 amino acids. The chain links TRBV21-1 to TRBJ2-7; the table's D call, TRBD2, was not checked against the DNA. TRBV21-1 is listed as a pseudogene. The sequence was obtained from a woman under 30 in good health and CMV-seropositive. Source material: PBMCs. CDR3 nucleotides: TGTGCCAGCAGCAAAGCGGGAGATTACCCTTACGAGCAGTACTTC. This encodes CASSKAGDYPYEQYF.